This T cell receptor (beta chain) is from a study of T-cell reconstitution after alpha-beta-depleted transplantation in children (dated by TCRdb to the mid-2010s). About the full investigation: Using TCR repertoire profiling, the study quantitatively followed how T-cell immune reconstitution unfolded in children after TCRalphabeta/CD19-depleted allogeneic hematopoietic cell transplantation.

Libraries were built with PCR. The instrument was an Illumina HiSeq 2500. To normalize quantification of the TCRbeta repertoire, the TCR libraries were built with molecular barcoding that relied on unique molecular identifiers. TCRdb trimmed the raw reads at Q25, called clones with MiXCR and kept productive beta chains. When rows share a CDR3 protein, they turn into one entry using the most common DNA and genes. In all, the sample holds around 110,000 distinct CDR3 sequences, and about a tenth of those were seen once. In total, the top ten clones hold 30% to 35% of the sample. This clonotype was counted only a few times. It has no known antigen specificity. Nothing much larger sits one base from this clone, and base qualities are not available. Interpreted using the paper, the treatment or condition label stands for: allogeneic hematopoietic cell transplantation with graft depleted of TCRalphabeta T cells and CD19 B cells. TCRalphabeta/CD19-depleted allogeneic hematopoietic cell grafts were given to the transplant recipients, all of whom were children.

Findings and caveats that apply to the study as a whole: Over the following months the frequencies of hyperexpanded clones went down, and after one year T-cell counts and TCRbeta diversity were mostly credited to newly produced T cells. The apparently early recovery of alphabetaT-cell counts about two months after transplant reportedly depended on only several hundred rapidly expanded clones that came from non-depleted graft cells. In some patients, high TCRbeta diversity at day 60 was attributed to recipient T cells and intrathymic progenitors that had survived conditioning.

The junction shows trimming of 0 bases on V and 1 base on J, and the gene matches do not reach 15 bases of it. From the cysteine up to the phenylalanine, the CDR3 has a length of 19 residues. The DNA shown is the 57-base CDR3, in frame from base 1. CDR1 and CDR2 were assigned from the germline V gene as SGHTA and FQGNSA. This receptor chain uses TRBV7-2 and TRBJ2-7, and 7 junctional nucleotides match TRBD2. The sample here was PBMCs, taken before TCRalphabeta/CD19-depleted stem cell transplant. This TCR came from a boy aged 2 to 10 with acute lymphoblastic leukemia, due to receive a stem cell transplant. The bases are TGTGCCAGCAGCTTAGCGGATACGGCGGGAGATCTCTGGTCCTACGAGCAGTACTTC. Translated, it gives CASSLADTAGDLWSYEQYF. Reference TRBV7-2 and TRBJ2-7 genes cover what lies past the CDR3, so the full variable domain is GAGVSQSPSNKVTEKGKDVELRCDPISGHTALYWYRQSLGQGLEFLIYFQGNSAPDKSGLPSDRFSAERTGGSVSTLTIQRTQQEDSAVYLCASSLADTAGDLWSYEQYFGPGTRLTVT.